One and the same sample provided the 32 T cell receptor beta chains below, sequenced in a study of T cell responses to AZD1222 COVID-19 vaccine. The method was immunoSEQ multiplex PCR; TCRdb's version includes in-frame clones alone and lacks a portion of them. The sample has 100,000 to 150,000 clones, roughly 87% seen once; the top ten hold roughly a tenth. The sample consisted of peripheral blood, taken on day 0 of AZD1222 vaccination. The receptors originated from an adult in good health.

Only a few counts were recorded for this clone. J is TRBJ1-2 and V is TRBV4-1; TRBD1 matches at 10 bases. Per germline, CDR1 MGHRA and CDR2 YSYEKL. The CDR3 loop spans 15 amino acids. After removal of 5 bases from V and 3 bases from J, the junction contained 6 bases not matched to a gene. The CDR3 coding sequence is TGCGCCAGCAGCAAAGGACAGGGGGTTTACTATGGCTACACCTTC. It yields the protein CASSKGQGVYYGYTF.

V is TRBV28 and J is TRBJ2-7, with TRBD2 as a possible D gene (5 bases). The CDR3 has 13 residues. Trimming left V 2 bases short and J 5 bases short, with 10 bases between. The germline V gene encodes CDR1 MDHEN and CDR2 SYDVKM. The CDR3 bases are TGTGCCAGCAGTTTACGAGGGCCTCACGAGCAGTACTTC. Amino acids: CASSLRGPHEQYF.

The table lists this clone with a count of one. This chain uses TRBV30 with TRBJ2-1; TRBD2 is a possible D gene (5 bases). The CDR3 contains 13 residues. V was trimmed by 5 bases and J by 6 bases, leaving 14 bases between them. CDR1 GTSNPN and CDR2 SVGIG come from the germline V gene (reference sequence). As DNA, the CDR3 is TGTGCCTGGCGGCTGACGGGGAGCAATGAGCAGTTCTTC. Its protein product is CAWRLTGSNEQFF.

This chain links TRBV30 with TRBJ1-6; D is ambiguous. Germline V gives CDR1 GTSNPN, CDR2 SVGIG (reference sequence). The CDR3 consists of 15 residues. V dropped 3 bases and J dropped 4 bases, with 13 bases sitting between them. For the CDR3, the DNA is TGTGCCTGGAGATGGGGTCCCTCTTATAATTCACCCCTCCACTTT. This encodes CAWRWGPSYNSPLHF. Full variable domain (remainder filled in from reference TRBV30 and TRBJ1-6): SQTIHQWPATLVQPVGSPLSLECTVEGTSNPNLYWYRQAAGRGLQLLFYSVGIGQISSEVPQNLSASRPQDRQFILSSKKLLLSDSGFYLCAWRWGPSYNSPLHFGNGTRLTVT.

The rearrangement joins TRBV15 to TRBJ2-3; tentatively, D is TRBD1 or TRBD2 (5 bases each). Trimming pared 1 base from V and 6 bases from J, leaving 14 bases between. The CDR3 has 15 residues. Germline V gives CDR1 LNHNV, CDR2 YYDKDF (reference sequence). This chain's CDR3 is CATSRGGRTSDTQYF. In DNA, the CDR3 is TGTGCCACCAGCAGAGGGGGACGGACGAGTGATACGCAGTATTTT.

This rearrangement joins TRBV28 to TRBJ1-3; D unresolved. This CDR3 comprises 15 residues. The germline CDR1 and CDR2 sequences are MDHEN and SYDVKM. Trimming removed 1 base from V and 2 bases from J, with 9 bases in between. This chain's CDR3 is CASSLSDTTGNTIYF. The CDR3 DNA sequence: TGTGCCAGCAGTTTATCCGACACTACTGGAAACACCATATATTTT.

This chain links TRBV7-9 with TRBJ2-1, with TRBD1 matching over 7 bases. The germline CDR1 and CDR2 sequences are SEHNR and FQNEAQ (reference sequence). This CDR3 contains 17 residues. Unmatched junction bases numbered 5, after V lost 0 bases and J lost 0 bases. CDR3 sequence reads: CASSLAWDSLSYNEQFF. The CDR3 bases are TGTGCCAGCAGCTTAGCGTGGGACAGCCTCTCCTACAATGAGCAGTTCTTC.

The chain is built from TRBV27 and TRBJ2-7, with 10 bases lining up with TRBD1. Trimming cost V 8 bases and J 4 bases; bases outside gene matches: 8. This CDR3 has 14 amino acids. Germline V gene data show CDR1 as MNHEY and CDR2 as SMNVEV (reference sequence). In nucleotides, the CDR3 is TGTGCCAGCGGCCCCGGGACAGGGGTTTACGAGCAGTACTTC. Protein: CASGPGTGVYEQYF.

The genes are TRBV5-1 and TRBJ2-3, with 7 positions matching TRBD2. CDR1 is SGHRS, CDR2 YFSETQ, per germline. The V gene end was trimmed by 0 bases and the J gene end by 3 bases; junction bases not matched to a gene: 4. The CDR3 is 15 amino acids. In nucleotides, the CDR3 is TGCGCCAGCAGCTTGGGCGGGAGAGGGACAGATACGCAGTATTTT. Protein: CASSLGGRGTDTQYF.

The V gene is TRBV27, the J gene TRBJ1-6, with D possibly TRBD1 on 5 matching bases. Trimming left V 5 bases short and J 7 bases short, with 15 bases between. Germline CDR1 is MNHEY and CDR2 is SMNVEV (reference sequence). CDR3 length: 15 residues. The chain's CDR3 is CASSLPGRLNSPLHF. The CDR3 DNA is TGTGCCAGCAGTCTACCGGGACGGCTGAATTCACCCCTCCACTTT.

This clone was seen only once. The chain recombines TRBV10-2 with TRBJ1-2; 8 positions match TRBD1. This CDR3 spans 13 amino acids. The germline V gene has CDR1 WSHSY and CDR2 SAAADI. With 7 bases clipped from V and 3 bases from J, the junction kept 4 bases outside the gene matches. The CDR3 region has the DNA TGCGCCAGCACCCCGACAGGGGACTATGGCTACACCTTC. Translation: CASTPTGDYGYTF.

The chain is built from TRBV7-2 and TRBJ1-5, with TRBD1 as a possible D gene (5 bases). Germline values: CDR1 SGHTA, CDR2 FQGNSA. V was cut by 1 base and J by 4 bases, with 11 bases left in between. The CDR3 sequence is 15 residues long. The CDR3 is CASSLGQGLNQPQHF. The DNA for the CDR3 is TGTGCCAGCAGCTTAGGCCAGGGACTAAATCAGCCCCAGCATTTT.

The genes are TRBV19 and TRBJ1-2, with 7 bases aligning to TRBD1. The CDR3 runs 15 residues. CDR1 is LNHDA, CDR2 SQIVND, per germline (reference sequence). Unmatched junction bases numbered 10, after V lost 5 bases and J lost 4 bases. The CDR3 DNA is TGTGCCAGTAGTCAACCCGGGACAGCGATCTATGGCTACACCTTC. This translates into CASSQPGTAIYGYTF. The complete variable domain, with remaining parts taken from reference TRBV19 and TRBJ1-2, reads DGGITQSPKYLFRKEGQNVTLSCEQNLNHDAMYWYRQDPGQGLRLIYYSQIVNDFQKGDIAEGYSVSREKKESFPLTVTSAQKNPTAFYLCASSQPGTAIYGYTFGSGTRLTVV.

This clone was seen a handful of times. V usage is TRBV5-5 and J usage is TRBJ1-3; weak D call: TRBD1 (6 bases). The germline V gene has CDR1 SGHKS and CDR2 YYEKEE (reference sequence). V was cut by 2 bases and J by 0 bases, with 12 bases left in between. The CDR3 consists of 16 residues. The CDR3 reads CASSLHLTGSGNTIYF. The CDR3 DNA reads as TGTGCCAGCAGCTTACACCTGACAGGCTCTGGAAACACCATATATTTT.

The genes are TRBV7-9 and TRBJ1-4; a weak D match, TRBD1 (5 bases). In germline, CDR1 is SEHNR, CDR2 FQNEAQ (reference sequence). Between the trimmed V and J ends, which lost 1 base and 8 bases, there was a span of 11 bases. The CDR3 totals 14 residues. The CDR3 spells CASSLVQEGEKLFF. The CDR3 DNA is TGTGCCAGCAGCTTAGTACAGGAGGGGGAAAAACTGTTTTTT.

Note on this clone: Distinct nucleotide sequences in the sample also encode this CDR3. The V gene is TRBV25-1, the J gene TRBJ1-2; D remains unclear. Germline-derived CDR1 and CDR2 are MGHDK and SYGVNS. Between the trimmed V and J ends, which lost 3 bases and 4 bases, there was a span of 3 bases. This CDR3 spans 11 amino acids. The CDR3 reads CASSDGYGYTF. CDR3 coding DNA: TGTGCCAGCAGTGACGGCTATGGCTACACCTTC.

The rearrangement uses TRBV10-1 and TRBJ2-5, with 8 bases that match TRBD2. The trim removed 2 bases at V and 4 bases at J, leaving 3 bases unmatched. This CDR3 contains 14 residues. The V gene's germline CDR1 is WNHNN and CDR2 SYGVQD (reference sequence). Here the CDR3 DNA reads TGCGCCAGCAGTGAGGGGGGACTAGTAGAGACCCAGTACTTC. It translates to CASSEGGLVETQYF.

The gene calls are TRBV3-1 (or the pseudogene TRBV3-2) and TRBJ2-5, with D perhaps matching TRBD1 or TRBD2 (6 bases each). From germline, CDR1 is LGHDT and CDR2 YNNKEL (reference sequence). This CDR3 region has 17 residues. V lost 2 bases to trimming and J lost 0 bases, with 16 bases between them. In nucleotides, the CDR3 is TGTGCCAGCAGCCAAAGAGGTACGGGGGCCCACCAAGAGACCCAGTACTTC. Its translation: CASSQRGTGAHQETQYF.

The chain recombines TRBV19 with TRBJ1-4; TRBD1 matches at 8 bases. Trimming at V came to 6 bases and at J to 8 bases, leaving 8 bases not matched to a gene. Germline loops: CDR1 LNHDA, CDR2 SQIVND (reference sequence). CDR3 length equals 14 residues. The CDR3 here is CASSQQGVKEKLFF. In DNA, the CDR3 is TGTGCCAGTAGCCAACAGGGGGTAAAGGAAAAACTGTTTTTT.

The DNA of the CDR3 is TGTGCCACCAGCAGTAACCCTAACTCTGGAAACACCATATATTTT. This sequence encodes CATSSNPNSGNTIYF. The chain has TRBV15 and TRBJ1-3; D remains ambiguous. Germline V lookup: CDR1 LNHNV, CDR2 YYDKDF (reference sequence). The CDR3 has 15 residues. V was clipped by 3 bases and J by 0 bases, with 9 bases between them.

The chain employs TRBV7-2 and TRBJ1-1; 8 nucleotides match TRBD1. Germline loops: CDR1 SGHTA, CDR2 FQGNSA. The CDR3 covers 17 residues. Germline trimming cut 5 bases from V and 1 base from J; bases unmatched to any gene: 12. CDR3: CASSAYGRGQRNTEAFF. The CDR3 coding sequence is TGTGCCAGCAGCGCATACGGCAGGGGGCAGAGGAACACTGAAGCTTTCTTT.

The chain employs TRBV6-2 or TRBV6-3 and TRBJ1-5, with a possible D match to TRBD1 (5 bases). The CDR3 runs 18 residues. V was pared by 2 bases and J by 3 bases, with 20 bases between. The germline V gene encodes CDR1 MNHEY and CDR2 SVGEGT. The CDR3 coding sequence is TGTGCCAGCAGTTACCCGAGGGGTCCCTTGGCACACAATCAGCCCCAGCATTTT. Amino acids: CASSYPRGPLAHNQPQHF.

The rearrangement joins TRBV7-9 to TRBJ1-2, with 8 bases matching TRBD1. Unmatched junction bases numbered 7, after V lost 3 bases and J lost 4 bases. Germline V gene data show CDR1 as SEHNR and CDR2 as FQNEAQ (reference sequence). This CDR3 contains 15 residues. The CDR3 bases are TGTGCCAGCAGCTTTACAGGGGGGTACGCCTATGGCTACACCTTC. This codes for CASSFTGGYAYGYTF. Looking up the rest from reference TRBV7-9 and TRBJ1-2 gives the full variable domain: DTGVSQNPRHKITKRGQNVTFRCDPISEHNRLYWYRQTLGQGPEFLTYFQNEAQLEKSRLLSDRFSAERPKGSFSTLEIQRTEQGDSAMYLCASSFTGGYAYGYTFGSGTRLTVV.

V gene TRBV6-4 combines with J gene TRBJ1-2; D call uncertain. Trimming took off 0 bases at V and 8 bases at J, with 10 bases between the two ends. The length of the CDR3 is 13 residues. Germline assignment: CDR1 MRHNA and CDR2 SNTAGT. The CDR3 nucleotides read TGTGCCAGCAGTGACTCCGGGAGGTGGGGCTACACCTTC. It yields the protein CASSDSGRWGYTF.

The chain combines TRBV25-1 with TRBJ1-1; D remains unclear. The germline gives CDR1 MGHDK, CDR2 SYGVNS. V was trimmed by 2 bases and J by 6 bases, leaving 7 bases between them. The CDR3 has 12 amino acids. The CDR3, as DNA: TGTGCCAGCAGTGAAGGCGTGTCTGAAGCTTTCTTT. Protein: CASSEGVSEAFF.

The chain recombines TRBV10-3 with TRBJ2-1, with 8 bases lining up with TRBD1. After removal of 6 bases from V and 7 bases from J, the junction contained 11 bases not matched to a gene. This CDR3 is built from 15 residues. Per germline, CDR1 ENHRY and CDR2 SYGVKD. The CDR3 region is CAISRITGTGNEQFF. CDR3 DNA: TGTGCCATCAGCAGGATTACCGGGACAGGAAATGAGCAGTTCTTC.

The chain carries TRBV12-5 and TRBJ2-3; 7 nucleotides align to TRBD2. CDR1 LGHNT and CDR2 FRNRAP come from the germline V gene. V lost 5 bases and J lost 5; bases outside the gene matches: 13. The CDR3 extends over 16 amino acids. The CDR3 sequence is CASGPPRAGARDTQYF. The DNA of the CDR3 is TGTGCTAGTGGTCCTCCTCGGGCGGGAGCGCGAGATACGCAGTATTTT.

The gene calls are TRBV2 and TRBJ2-3; TRBD1 might be the D (6 bases). This CDR3 is 14 amino acids long. The V and J ends lost 4 bases and 4 bases respectively, with 12 bases between them. Germline V gene lookup returns CDR1 SNHLY and CDR2 FYNNEI. The CDR3 sequence: CASSGGHKADTQYF. CDR3 DNA: TGTGCCAGCAGTGGGGGGCATAAGGCAGATACGCAGTATTTT. Complete variable domain (other parts from reference TRBV2 and TRBJ2-3): EPEVTQTPSHQVTQMGQEVILRCVPISNHLYFYWYRQILGQKVEFLVSFYNNEISEKSEIFDDQFSVERPDGSNFTLKIRSTKLEDSAMYFCASSGGHKADTQYFGPGTRLTVL.

This chain links TRBV7-2 with TRBJ1-2; 11 positions agree with TRBD1. This CDR3 spans 15 amino acids. V was pared by 6 bases and J by 7 bases, with 10 bases of the junction left unmatched. Per the germline V gene, CDR1 is SGHTA and CDR2 is FQGNSA. CDR3 sequence reads: CASSPLGQGESGYTF. Here the CDR3 DNA reads TGTGCCAGCAGTCCATTGGGACAGGGGGAATCTGGCTACACCTTC.

This rearrangement joins TRBV7-8 to TRBJ2-5, with 9 nucleotides matching TRBD2. Germline V CDR1 and CDR2: SGHVS, FQNEAQ. The CDR3 has 18 amino acids. Germline trimming cut 1 base from V and 6 bases from J; bases unmatched to any gene: 15. CDR3 protein: CASSLVLAGGLVKKTQYF. The CDR3 DNA sequence: TGTGCCAGCAGCTTAGTTTTGGCGGGGGGGCTTGTTAAAAAGACCCAGTACTTC.

The V and J genes are TRBV11-3 and TRBJ2-3; D is ambiguous. Germline lookup yields CDR1 SGHNT and CDR2 YENEEA. The CDR3 extends over 11 amino acids. V was shortened by 3 bases and J by 9 bases, with 7 bases between the two germline ends. CDR3: CASSLARTQYF. Here the CDR3 DNA reads TGTGCCAGCAGCTTGGCTAGAACGCAGTATTTT.

This chain links TRBV7-2 with TRBJ1-1, with unresolved D. This CDR3 is built from 16 residues. Trimming took off 6 bases at V and 0 bases at J, with 17 bases between the two ends. The germline gives CDR1 SGHTA, CDR2 FQGNSA. CDR3 nucleotides: TGTGCCAGCAGACCTACCCGCTCAGCCATGAACACTGAAGCTTTCTTT. Translated, it gives CASRPTRSAMNTEAFF.